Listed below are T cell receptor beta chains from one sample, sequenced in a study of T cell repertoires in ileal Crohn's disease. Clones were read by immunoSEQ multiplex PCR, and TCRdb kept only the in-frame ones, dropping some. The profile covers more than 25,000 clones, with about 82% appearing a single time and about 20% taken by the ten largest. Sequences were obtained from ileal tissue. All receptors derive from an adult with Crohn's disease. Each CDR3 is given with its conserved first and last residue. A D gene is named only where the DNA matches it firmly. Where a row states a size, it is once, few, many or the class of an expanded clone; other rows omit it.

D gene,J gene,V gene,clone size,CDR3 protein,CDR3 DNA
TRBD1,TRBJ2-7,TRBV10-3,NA,CATRGGTGGYEQYF,TGTGCCACCAGAGGGGGGACAGGAGGCTACGAGCAGTACTTC
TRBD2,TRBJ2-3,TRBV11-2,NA,CASSFRSGKITDTQYF,TGTGCCAGCAGCTTTCGAAGCGGGAAGATTACAGATACGCAGTATTTT
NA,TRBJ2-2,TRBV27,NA,CASSFYTGELFF,TGTGCCAGCAGTTTCTACACCGGGGAGCTGTTTTTT
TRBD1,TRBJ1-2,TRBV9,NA,CASSETGADGYTF,TGTGCCAGCAGCGAGACAGGGGCGGATGGCTACACCTTC
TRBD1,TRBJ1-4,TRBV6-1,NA,CASSGGTGWATNEKLFF,TGTGCCAGCAGTGGAGGGACAGGGTGGGCAACTAATGAAAAACTGTTTTTT
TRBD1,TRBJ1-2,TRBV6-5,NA,CASSRRDRHGYTF,TGTGCCAGCAGTCGCCGGGACAGGCATGGCTACACCTTC
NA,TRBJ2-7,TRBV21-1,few,CASSNSGGAYEQYF,TGTGCCAGCAGCAATAGCGGGGGGGCCTACGAGCAGTACTTC
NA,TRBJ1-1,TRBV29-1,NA,CSVAGNANTEAFF,TGCAGCGTCGCCGGGAACGCTAACACTGAAGCTTTCTTT
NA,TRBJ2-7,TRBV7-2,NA,CASSAPTSEQYF,TGTGCCAGCAGCGCCCCGACATCCGAGCAGTACTTC
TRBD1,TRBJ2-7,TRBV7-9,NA,CASSLATGSYEQYF,TGTGCCAGCAGCTTGGCGACAGGGAGTTACGAGCAGTACTTC
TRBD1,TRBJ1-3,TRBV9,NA,CASTQGQGTGNTIYF,TGTGCCAGCACCCAGGGACAGGGAACTGGAAACACCATATATTTT
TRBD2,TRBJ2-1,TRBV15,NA,CATSRDGRADNEQFF,TGTGCCACCAGCAGAGACGGGAGGGCCGACAATGAGCAGTTCTTC
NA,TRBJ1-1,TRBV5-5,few,CASRGATGPDTEAFF,TGTGCCAGCAGGGGTGCTACAGGGCCAGACACTGAAGCTTTCTTT